This TCR beta chain was recorded in a study of T cells in pancreatic ductal adenocarcinoma. Trimming took off 4 bases at V and 6 bases at J, with 19 bases between the two ends. Per the germline V gene, CDR1 is SNHLY and CDR2 is FYNNEI. The CDR3 has 16 amino acids. The selected patients with pancreatic ductal adenocarcinoma had surgery but no neoadjuvant therapy. The method was immunoSEQ multiplex PCR; TCRdb's version includes in-frame clones alone and lacks a portion of them. The table lists 7,500 to 9,500 clones, 89% of them singletons, with about 3.3% in the top ten. Study-level points and caveats: Blood clonality (roughly 0.07) did not differ significantly from tumor (about 0.11).

This clone has only a few counts. What it recognizes is unknown. The chain employs TRBV2 and TRBJ1-5; D call uncertain. Sequencing was carried out using PBMCs. This clonotype was obtained from a human donor with pancreatic ductal adenocarcinoma. The CDR3 spells CASSGSGFREGQPQHF. DNA of the CDR3: TGTGCCAGCAGTGGTTCGGGTTTCAGAGAGGGTCAGCCCCAGCATTTT.